This entry is about one TCR beta chain. Its antigen is unidentified. This sample stems from a study of Ad26.COV2.S vaccination and SARS-CoV-2 variants. Study results and limitations: Analyses that measured TCR breadth and depth may have underestimated total T cell responses.

Between the trimmed V and J ends, which lost 3 bases and 7 bases, there was a span of 25 bases. Germline V CDR1 and CDR2: MRHNA, SNTAGT. The CDR3 is 17 residues long. Sequencing was performed with immunoSEQ multiplex PCR; in TCRdb, only in-frame clones are kept and a portion is missing. Among about 350,000 clones listed, about 91% were seen once. The source material was peripheral blood, sampled after recovery from COVID-19. This chain uses TRBV6-4 with TRBJ2-7, with D maybe TRBD1 (7 bases). The TCR sequence derives from a human donor who had recovered from COVID-19. The CDR3 here is CASSEATSQGPGVEQYF. The CDR3 nucleotides read TGTGCCAGCAGTGAAGCGACGTCACAGGGGCCGGGGGTAGAGCAGTACTTC.